This T cell receptor beta chain stems from a study of T-cell reconstitution after alpha-beta-depleted transplantation in children (dated by TCRdb to 2016 to 2018). Concerning the study at large: Using TCR repertoire profiling, the study followed T-cell immune reconstitution in a quantitative way in children after TCRalphabeta/CD19-depleted allogeneic hematopoietic cell transplantation.

The sample's treatment or condition label, in plain terms: allogeneic hematopoietic cell transplantation with graft depleted of TCRalphabeta T cells and CD19 B cells. TCRalphabeta/CD19-depleted allogeneic hematopoietic cell grafts were given to the transplant recipients, all of whom were children. Library construction relied on PCR. The listed sequencing device is Illumina HiSeq 2500. TCR libraries were prepared with molecular barcoding, using unique molecular identifiers to normalize TCRbeta repertoire quantification. Using fastp trimming at Q25 and MiXCR clonotype assembly, TCRdb reanalyzed the public sequencing data and kept in-frame beta chains. Each record represents a unique CDR3 protein, reported with the most common genes and DNA among its rows. This sample is represented by roughly 120,000 distinct CDR3 sequences; more than 20% of them were singletons. In total, the top ten clones hold over 9.5% of the sample.

The study at large found these results: The frequencies of hyperexpanded clones fell over the following months, and after one year, T-cell counts and TCRbeta diversity were mostly attributed to newly produced T cells. Apparently early alphabetaT-cell count recovery about two months after transplant reportedly relied on only several hundred rapidly expanded clones derived from non-depleted graft cells. The high TCRbeta diversity at day 60 in some patients was ascribed to recipient T cells and intrathymic progenitors that had survived conditioning.

This clonotype has more than one count but fewer than ten. Its recognized antigen is unknown. No qualities accompany the bases; no much larger clone lies one base away. CDR3 length: 12 amino acids, cysteine to phenylalanine. Only the CDR3 part of the read is kept: 36 bases, read in frame from the first base. V gives up 7 bases and J gives up 5 bases, and the segment between their germline ends measures 12 bases. Per the germline V gene, SGHDT is the CDR1 and YYEEEE is the CDR2. The sequencing here drew on PBMCs, mostly from graft donor cells, taken 180 days after TCRalphabeta/CD19-depleted stem cell transplant. The sequence was collected from a male patient aged 2-9 years who had a stem cell transplant for chronic granulomatous disease, so the T cells may come from the graft donor. The V and J genes are TRBV5-6 and TRBJ2-5; the best D guess is TRBD1, with 6 bases matching. CDR3 protein: CASLERGETQYF. The DNA sequence is TGTGCCAGCCTGGAGAGGGGGGAGACCCAGTACTTC.